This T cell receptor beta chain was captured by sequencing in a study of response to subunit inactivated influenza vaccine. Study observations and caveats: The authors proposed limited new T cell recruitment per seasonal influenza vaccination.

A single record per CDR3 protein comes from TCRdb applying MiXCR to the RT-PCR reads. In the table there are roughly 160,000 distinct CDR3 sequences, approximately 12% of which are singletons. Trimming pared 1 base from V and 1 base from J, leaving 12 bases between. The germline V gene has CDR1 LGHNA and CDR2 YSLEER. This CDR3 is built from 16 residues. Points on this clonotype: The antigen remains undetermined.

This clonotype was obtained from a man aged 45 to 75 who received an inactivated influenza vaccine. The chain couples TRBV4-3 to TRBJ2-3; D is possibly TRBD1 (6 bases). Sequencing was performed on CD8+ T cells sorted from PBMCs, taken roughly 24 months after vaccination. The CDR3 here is CASSQGAGAGTDTQYF. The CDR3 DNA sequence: TGCGCCAGCAGCCAAGGGGCAGGGGCGGGCACAGATACGCAGTATTTT.